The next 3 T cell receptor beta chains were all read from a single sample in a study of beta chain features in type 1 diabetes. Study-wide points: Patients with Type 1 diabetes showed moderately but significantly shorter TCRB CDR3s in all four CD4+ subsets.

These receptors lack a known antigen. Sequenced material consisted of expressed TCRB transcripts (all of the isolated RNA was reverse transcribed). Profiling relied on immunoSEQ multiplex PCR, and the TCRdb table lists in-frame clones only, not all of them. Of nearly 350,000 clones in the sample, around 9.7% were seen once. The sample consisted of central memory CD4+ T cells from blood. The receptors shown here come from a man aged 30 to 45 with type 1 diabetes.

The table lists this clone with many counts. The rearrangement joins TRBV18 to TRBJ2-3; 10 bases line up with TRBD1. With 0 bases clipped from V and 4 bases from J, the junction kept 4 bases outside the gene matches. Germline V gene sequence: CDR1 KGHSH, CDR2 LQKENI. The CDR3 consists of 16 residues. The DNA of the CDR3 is TGTGCCAGCTCACCACCGCGGGGACAGGGGCCAGATACGCAGTATTTT. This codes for CASSPPRGQGPDTQYF.

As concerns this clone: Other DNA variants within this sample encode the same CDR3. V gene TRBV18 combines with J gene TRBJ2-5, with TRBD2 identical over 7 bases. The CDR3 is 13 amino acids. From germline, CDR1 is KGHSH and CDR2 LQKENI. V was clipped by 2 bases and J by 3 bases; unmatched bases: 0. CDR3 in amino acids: CASSPGLEETQYF. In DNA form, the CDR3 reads TGTGCCAGCTCACCAGGACTAGAAGAGACCCAGTACTTC.

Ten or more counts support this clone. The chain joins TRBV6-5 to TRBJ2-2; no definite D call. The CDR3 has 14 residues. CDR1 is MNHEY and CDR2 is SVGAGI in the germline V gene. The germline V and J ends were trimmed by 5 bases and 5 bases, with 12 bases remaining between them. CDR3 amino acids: CASSRSTKTGELFF. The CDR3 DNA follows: TGTGCCAGCAGTCGTTCAACTAAAACCGGGGAGCTGTTTTTT.